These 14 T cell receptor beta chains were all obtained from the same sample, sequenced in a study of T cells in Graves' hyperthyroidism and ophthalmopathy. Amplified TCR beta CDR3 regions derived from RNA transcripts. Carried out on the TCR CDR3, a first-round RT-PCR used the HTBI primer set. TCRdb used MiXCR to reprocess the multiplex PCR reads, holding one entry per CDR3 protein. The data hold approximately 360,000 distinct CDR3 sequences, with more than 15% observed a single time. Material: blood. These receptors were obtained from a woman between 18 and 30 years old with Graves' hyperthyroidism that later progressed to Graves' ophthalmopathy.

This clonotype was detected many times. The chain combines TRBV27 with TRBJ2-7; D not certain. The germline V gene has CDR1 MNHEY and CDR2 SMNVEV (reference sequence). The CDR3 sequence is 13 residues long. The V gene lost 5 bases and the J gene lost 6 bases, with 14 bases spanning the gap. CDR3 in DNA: TGTGCCAGCAGTGTAGGCCGTTTCGGCGAGCAGTACTTC. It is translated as CASSVGRFGEQYF.

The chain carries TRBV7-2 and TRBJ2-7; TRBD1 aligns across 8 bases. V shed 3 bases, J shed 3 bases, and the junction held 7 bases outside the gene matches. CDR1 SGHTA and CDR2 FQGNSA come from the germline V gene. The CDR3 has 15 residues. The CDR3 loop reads CASSFFGRGLYEQYF. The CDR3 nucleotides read TGTGCCAGCAGCTTTTTCGGCAGGGGGCTCTACGAGCAGTACTTC.

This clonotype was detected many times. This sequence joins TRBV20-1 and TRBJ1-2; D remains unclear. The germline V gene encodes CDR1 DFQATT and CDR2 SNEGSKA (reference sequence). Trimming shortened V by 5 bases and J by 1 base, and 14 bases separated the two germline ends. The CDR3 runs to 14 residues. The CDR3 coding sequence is TGCAGTGCTCGGACTTCCGAGCGTAACTATGGCTACACCTTC. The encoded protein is CSARTSERNYGYTF.

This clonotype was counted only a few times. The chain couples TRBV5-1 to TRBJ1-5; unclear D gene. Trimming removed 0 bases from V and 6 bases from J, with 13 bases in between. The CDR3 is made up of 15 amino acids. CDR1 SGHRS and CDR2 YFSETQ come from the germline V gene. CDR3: CASSLDLGLGQPQHF. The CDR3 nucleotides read TGCGCCAGCAGCTTGGATTTGGGGTTAGGTCAGCCCCAGCATTTT. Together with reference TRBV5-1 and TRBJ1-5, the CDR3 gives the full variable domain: KAGVTQTPRYLIKTRGQQVTLSCSPISGHRSVSWYQQTPGQGLQFLFEYFSETQRNKGNFPGRFSGRQFSNSRSEMNVSTLELGDSALYLCASSLDLGLGQPQHFGDGTRLSIL.

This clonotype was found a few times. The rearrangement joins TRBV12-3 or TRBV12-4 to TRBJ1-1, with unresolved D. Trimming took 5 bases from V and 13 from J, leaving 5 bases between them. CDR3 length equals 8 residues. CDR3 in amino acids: CASSTDFF. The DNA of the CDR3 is TGTGCCAGCAGTACGGATTTCTTT.

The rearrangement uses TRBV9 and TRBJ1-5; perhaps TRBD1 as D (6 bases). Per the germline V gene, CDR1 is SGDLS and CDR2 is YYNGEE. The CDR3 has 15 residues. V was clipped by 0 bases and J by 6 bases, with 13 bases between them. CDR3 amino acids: CASSVGAGAGQPQHF. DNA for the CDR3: TGTGCCAGCAGCGTAGGAGCAGGGGCAGGTCAGCCCCAGCATTTT. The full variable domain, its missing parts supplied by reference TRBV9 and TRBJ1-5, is DSGVTQTPKHLITATGQRVTLRCSPRSGDLSVYWYQQSLDQGLQFLIQYYNGEERAKGNILERFSAQQFPDLHSELNLSSLELGDSALYFCASSVGAGAGQPQHFGDGTRLSIL.

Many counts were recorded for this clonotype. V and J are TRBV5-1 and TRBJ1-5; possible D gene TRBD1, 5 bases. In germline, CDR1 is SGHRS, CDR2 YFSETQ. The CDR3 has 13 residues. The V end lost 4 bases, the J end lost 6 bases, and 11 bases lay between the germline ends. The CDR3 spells CASSPGLGQPQHF. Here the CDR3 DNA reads TGCGCCAGCAGCCCAGGGTTAGGTCAGCCCCAGCATTTT.

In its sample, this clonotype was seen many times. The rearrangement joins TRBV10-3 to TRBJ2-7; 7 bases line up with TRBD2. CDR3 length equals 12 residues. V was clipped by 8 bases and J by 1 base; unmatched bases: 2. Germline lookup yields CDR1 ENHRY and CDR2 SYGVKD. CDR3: CAIAGLSYEQYF. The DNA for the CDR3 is TGTGCCATCGCGGGACTATCCTACGAGCAGTACTTC.

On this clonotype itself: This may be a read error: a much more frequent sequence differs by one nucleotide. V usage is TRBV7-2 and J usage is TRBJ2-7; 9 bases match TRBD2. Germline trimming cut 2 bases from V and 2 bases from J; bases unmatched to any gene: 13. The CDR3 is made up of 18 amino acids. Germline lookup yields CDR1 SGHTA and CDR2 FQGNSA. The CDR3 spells CASSLPRSCQREAYEQYF. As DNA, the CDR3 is TGTGCCAGCAGCTTACCAAGGAGTTGTCAGCGGGAGGCCTACGAGCAGTACTTC. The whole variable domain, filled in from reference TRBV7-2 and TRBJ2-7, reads GAGVSQSPSNKVTEKGKDVELRCDPISGHTALYWYRQSLGQGLEFLIYFQGNSAPDKSGLPSDRFSAERTGGSVSTLTIQRTQQEDSAVYLCASSLPRSCQREAYEQYFGPGTRLTVT.

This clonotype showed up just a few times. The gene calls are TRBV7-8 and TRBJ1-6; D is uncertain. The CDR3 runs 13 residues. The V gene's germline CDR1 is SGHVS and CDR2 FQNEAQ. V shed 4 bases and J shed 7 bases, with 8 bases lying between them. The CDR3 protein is CASSSLTNSPLHF. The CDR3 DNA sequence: TGTGCCAGCAGCTCGCTGACGAATTCACCCCTCCACTTT.

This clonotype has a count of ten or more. CDR3 DNA sequence: TGTGCCAGCTCAGACCAGGGGAGCTACGAGCAGTACTTC. This translates into CASSDQGSYEQYF. The genes are TRBV18 and TRBJ2-7; D may be TRBD1 (6 bases). From germline, CDR1 is KGHSH and CDR2 LQKENI. This CDR3 region has 13 residues. Trimming left V 5 bases short and J 3 bases short, with 11 bases between.

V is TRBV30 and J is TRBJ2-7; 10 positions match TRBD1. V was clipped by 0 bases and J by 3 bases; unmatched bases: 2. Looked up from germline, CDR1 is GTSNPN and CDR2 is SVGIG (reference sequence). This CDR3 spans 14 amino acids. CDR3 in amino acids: CAWSVGTGVYEQYF. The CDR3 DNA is TGTGCCTGGAGTGTAGGGACAGGGGTCTACGAGCAGTACTTC.

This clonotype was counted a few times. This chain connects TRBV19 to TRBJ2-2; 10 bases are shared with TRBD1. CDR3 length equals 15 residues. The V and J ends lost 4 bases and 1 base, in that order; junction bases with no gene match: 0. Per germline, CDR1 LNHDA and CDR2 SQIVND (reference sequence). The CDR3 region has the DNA TGTGCCAGTAGTAGGACAGGGGGGAACACCGGGGAGCTGTTTTTT. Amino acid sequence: CASSRTGGNTGELFF.

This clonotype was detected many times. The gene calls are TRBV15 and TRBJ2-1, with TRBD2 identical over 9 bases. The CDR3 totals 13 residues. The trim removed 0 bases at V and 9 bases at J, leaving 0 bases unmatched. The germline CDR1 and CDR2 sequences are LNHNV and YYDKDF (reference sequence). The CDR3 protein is CATSRDSGSEQFF. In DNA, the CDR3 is TGTGCCACCAGCAGAGATAGCGGGAGTGAGCAGTTCTTC.